Here is one T cell receptor (beta chain) with its context. The data were obtained in a study of shared clonotypes between healthy human individuals. A deep-level run was used for the assay. Measured with immunoSEQ multiplex PCR; TCRdb has only the in-frame clones, and not every one. The repertoire holds about 660,000 clones, with 74% as singletons. Trimming removed 5 bases at V and 1 base at J, with 23 bases between. The CDR3 covers 18 residues. From germline, CDR1 is MDHEN and CDR2 SYDVKM. The receptor's source is a woman in her thirties in good health. The J gene is TRBJ2-5, the V gene TRBV28; D unresolved. The sample taken for sequencing was memory CD4+ T cells sorted from blood. Subset denoted: CD45RA-negative fraction. The CDR3 nucleotides read TGTGCCAGCAGTACCGTCCGGGCCAGACTGTGGCCCCAAGAGACCCAGTACTTC. The encoded protein is CASSTVRARLWPQETQYF.